A single sample is the source of the 10 T cell receptor beta chains below, sequenced in a study of blood T cell repertoires in COVID-19. Produced via immunoSEQ multiplex PCR; TCRdb's table is partial and in-frame only. The table has some 390,000 clones, around nine tenths seen once. Sequences were obtained from peripheral blood. These receptors all stem from a human donor in a cohort sampled during active COVID-19.

This chain uses TRBV2 with TRBJ1-5, with TRBD1 as a possible D gene (5 bases). Germline V CDR1 and CDR2: SNHLY, FYNNEI. Trimming stripped 7 bases from V and 1 base from J, with 11 bases between. The CDR3 runs 14 residues. In nucleotides, the CDR3 is TGTGCCAGCACGGGGGGGATGAGCAATCAGCCCCAGCATTTT. It specifies CASTGGMSNQPQHF.

The genes are TRBV2 and TRBJ2-3, with 9 bases lining up with TRBD2. Germline CDR1 is SNHLY and CDR2 is FYNNEI. The ends lost 4 bases at V and 3 bases at J; junction bases unmatched: 5. The CDR3 covers 15 residues. CDR3 amino acids: CASSGGLASTDTQYF. The CDR3 DNA is TGTGCCAGCAGTGGGGGACTAGCATCAACAGATACGCAGTATTTT.

The CDR3 bases are TGTGCCAGCAGGCCCGTTGTCGGTACGCAGTATTTT. Amino acid sequence: CASRPVVGTQYF. This chain links TRBV2 with TRBJ2-3; no definite D call. V was clipped by 6 bases and J by 8 bases, with 12 bases between them. This CDR3 has 12 amino acids. The germline V gene encodes CDR1 SNHLY and CDR2 FYNNEI.

The chain has TRBV2 and TRBJ2-7, with D possibly being TRBD2 (5 bases). CDR1 and CDR2 from the germline V gene are SNHLY and FYNNEI. This CDR3 has 15 amino acids. V was trimmed by 7 bases and J by 0 bases, leaving 16 bases between them. The CDR3, as DNA: TGTGCCAGCACGTACGGAGGTCAAAGCTCCTACGAGCAGTACTTC. Protein sequence: CASTYGGQSSYEQYF. Together with reference TRBV2 and TRBJ2-7, the CDR3 gives the full variable domain: EPEVTQTPSHQVTQMGQEVILRCVPISNHLYFYWYRQILGQKVEFLVSFYNNEISEKSEIFDDQFSVERPDGSNFTLKIRSTKLEDSAMYFCASTYGGQSSYEQYFGPGTRLTVT.

This CDR3 is CASSDPRTLYNEQFF. CDR3 sequence (DNA): TGTGCCAGCAGTGACCCAAGGACTCTCTACAATGAGCAGTTCTTC. The chain links TRBV6-1 to TRBJ2-1; TRBD2 might be the D (5 bases). This CDR3 contains 15 residues. Between the trimmed V and J ends, which lost 3 bases and 3 bases, there was a span of 12 bases. Germline-derived CDR1 and CDR2 are MNHNS and SASEGT.

The chain links TRBV2 to TRBJ2-7, with TRBD1 as a possible D gene (5 bases). The CDR3 covers 14 residues. Trimming shortened V by 5 bases and J by 4 bases, and 15 bases separated the two germline ends. Germline-derived CDR1 and CDR2 are SNHLY and FYNNEI. The CDR3 DNA sequence: TGTGCCAGCAGTCAGGACACTACAACGTACGAGCAGTACTTC. Protein sequence: CASSQDTTTYEQYF.

The chain carries TRBV2 and TRBJ2-5; 13 bases match TRBD2. V shed 2 bases, J shed 4 bases, and the junction held 4 bases outside the gene matches. The CDR3 is 16 amino acids. The germline gives CDR1 SNHLY, CDR2 FYNNEI. CDR3 protein: CASSERTSGRGETQYF. CDR3 bases: TGTGCCAGCAGTGAAAGGACTAGCGGGAGAGGAGAGACCCAGTACTTC.

The V call is TRBV7-9, the J call TRBJ2-4; 8 bases line up with TRBD2. V lost 5 bases, J lost 3 bases, and 12 bases stayed unmatched. The CDR3 runs 17 residues. Germline V lookup: CDR1 SEHNR, CDR2 FQNEAQ (reference sequence). Here the CDR3 DNA reads TGTGCCAGCAGCCCCCACTGGCGGGAGGTGGTCAAAAACATTCAGTACTTC. As protein: CASSPHWREVVKNIQYF.

The chain carries TRBV5-6 and TRBJ1-2, with D uncertain. Germline V gene lookup returns CDR1 SGHDT and CDR2 YYEEEE. The CDR3 has 12 amino acids. Trimming stripped 0 bases from V and 5 bases from J, with 5 bases between. This CDR3 is CASSLGPYGYTF. The DNA for the CDR3 is TGTGCCAGCAGCTTGGGGCCTTATGGCTACACCTTC.

The chain carries TRBV7-2 and TRBJ2-1; no reliable D call. The CDR3 totals 14 residues. CDR1 and CDR2 (germline): SGHTA, FQGNSA. V lost 3 bases and J 0 bases, leaving 6 bases between the germline ends. The DNA for the CDR3 is TGTGCCAGCAGCTTCTCTAGCTCCTACAATGAGCAGTTCTTC. Translating gives CASSFSSSYNEQFF.